This entry is about one TCR beta chain. The source of the sample is a study of regulatory T cells in long-lasting Graves disease. iRepertoire HTBI primers and Arm-PCR of CDR3 regions built TCR beta libraries. TCRdb reanalysed the multiplex PCR reads using MiXCR and keeps one entry per CDR3 protein. The table lists hundreds of thousands of distinct CDR3 sequences, 25% to 35% of them singletons. The time point here: persistent/refractory GD, antithyroid drugs over 5 years with positive TRAb. TCR sequences were obtained from RNA taken from PBMCs. CDR1 and CDR2 from the germline V gene are MNHEY and SMNVEV (reference sequence). V lost 6 bases to trimming and J lost 6 bases, with 15 bases between them. The CDR3 runs to 14 residues.

The J gene is TRBJ1-5, the V gene TRBV27; D remains unclear. The sample in question was peripheral blood mononuclear cells (PBMCs), obtained when the disease was refractory, from a patient treated with antithyroid drugs. The sequence derives from a female donor with Graves disease. The CDR3 coding sequence is TGTGCCAGCAGCCTCCTGGGGTTTTCTCAGCCCCAGCATTTT. Residues: CASSLLGFSQPQHF.